One sample yielded the 16 T cell receptor beta chains listed below, sequenced in a study of blood T cell repertoires in COVID-19. The repertoire was sequenced with immunoSEQ multiplex PCR; TCRdb's copy has only in-frame clones and lacks some. The table lists about 120,000 clones, around 90% of them singletons. The specimen sequenced was peripheral blood. Receptor source: a human donor in a cohort sampled during active COVID-19.

This chain connects TRBV7-2 to TRBJ2-2, with a weak D call TRBD2 (5 bases). This CDR3 region has 13 residues. The V gene's germline CDR1 is SGHTA and CDR2 FQGNSA. The V end lost 5 bases, the J end lost 5 bases, and 9 bases lay between the germline ends. Written as DNA, the CDR3 is TGTGCCAGCAGCCCCACGGGGACCGGGGAGCTGTTTTTT. Translating gives CASSPTGTGELFF.

The rearrangement links TRBV5-1 to TRBJ1-4; the D is unclear. Trimming removed 0 bases at V and 0 bases at J, with 15 bases between. The V gene's germline CDR1 is SGHRS and CDR2 YFSETQ. The CDR3 loop spans 18 amino acids. The CDR3 DNA is TGCGCCAGCAGCTTGGTTGGCAGGCCTCTGTCAACTAATGAAAAACTGTTTTTT. Protein sequence: CASSLVGRPLSTNEKLFF.

The chain joins TRBV5-1 to TRBJ2-2; D gene uncertain. The CDR3 contains 14 residues. CDR1 is SGHRS and CDR2 is YFSETQ in the germline V gene. Trimming left V 3 bases short and J 1 base short, with 7 bases between. The CDR3 region is CASSSLMNTGELFF. The CDR3 DNA is TGCGCCAGCAGCTCACTGATGAACACCGGGGAGCTGTTTTTT.

This chain uses TRBV6-5 with TRBJ2-3; D unclear. Trimming removed 8 bases at V and 5 bases at J, with 11 bases between. Germline CDR1 and CDR2: MNHEY and SVGAGI. The CDR3 sequence is 12 residues long. CDR3 coding DNA: TGTGCCAGCTCCCGTCCAGAAGATACGCAGTATTTT. This translates into CASSRPEDTQYF.

The CDR3, as DNA: TGCGCCAGCAGCCCCCAGACACAGGGTCGGGGCTACACCTTC. Its protein is CASSPQTQGRGYTF. This sequence joins TRBV5-1 and TRBJ1-2; D possibly corresponds to TRBD1 (6 bases). Germline assignment: CDR1 SGHRS and CDR2 YFSETQ. The V end was cut by 4 bases, the J end by 8 bases, with 18 bases between. The CDR3 consists of 14 residues. The entire variable domain, with the rest obtained from reference TRBV5-1 and TRBJ1-2, is as follows: KAGVTQTPRYLIKTRGQQVTLSCSPISGHRSVSWYQQTPGQGLQFLFEYFSETQRNKGNFPGRFSGRQFSNSRSEMNVSTLELGDSALYLCASSPQTQGRGYTFGSGTRLTVV.

CDR3 sequence (DNA): TGTGCCAGCAGTGCAGAGACTGCCTACGAGCAGTACTTC. The encoded protein is CASSAETAYEQYF. V is TRBV2 and J is TRBJ2-7; unclear D gene. Trimming cost V 4 bases and J 2 bases, with 9 bases left between them. Germline CDR1 reads SNHLY; CDR2 reads FYNNEI. The CDR3 length is 13 residues.

J is TRBJ2-1 and V is TRBV18, with 8 positions matching TRBD2. V lost 2 bases and J lost 5; bases outside the gene matches: 5. The germline gives CDR1 KGHSH, CDR2 LQKENI. CDR3 length: 15 amino acids. The CDR3 here is CASSPSSGGNNEQFF. DNA of the CDR3: TGTGCCAGCTCACCATCCAGCGGGGGCAACAATGAGCAGTTCTTC.

The V and J genes are TRBV6-6 and TRBJ1-2; no definite D call. Germline lookup yields CDR1 MNHNY and CDR2 SVGAGI (reference sequence). The V and J ends lost 2 bases and 5 bases respectively, with 18 bases between them. The CDR3 loop spans 16 amino acids. The CDR3 protein is CASSYGSLRGGYGYTF. The CDR3 region has the DNA TGTGCCAGCAGTTACGGAAGTTTACGGGGAGGATATGGCTACACCTTC.

V usage is TRBV5-1 and J usage is TRBJ2-1; TRBD1 agrees at 8 bases. There are 12 residues in the CDR3. The germline CDR1 and CDR2 sequences are SGHRS and YFSETQ. V lost 4 bases to trimming and J lost 7 bases; unmatched junction nucleotides: 1. CDR3 sequence reads: CASSRDRNEQFF. The CDR3 nucleotides are TGCGCCAGCAGCCGGGACAGGAATGAGCAGTTCTTC.

CDR3 region: CASSFNGGLPSKNTEAFF. CDR3 nucleotide sequence: TGTGCCAGCAGCTTTAACGGGGGGCTGCCTAGTAAGAACACTGAAGCTTTCTTT. J is TRBJ1-1 and V is TRBV5-6; a weak D match, TRBD1 (6 bases). V shed 2 bases and J shed 1 base, with 21 bases lying between them. The germline V gene encodes CDR1 SGHDT and CDR2 YYEEEE. The CDR3 covers 18 residues.

The CDR3 DNA is TGCAGTGCTAGGTCAGGGCCAGAGCAGTACTTC. This translates into CSARSGPEQYF. This chain connects TRBV20-1 to TRBJ2-7; TRBD1 is a possible D gene (5 bases). The V end was cut by 3 bases, the J end by 7 bases, with 10 bases between. Germline assignment: CDR1 DFQATT and CDR2 SNEGSKA (reference sequence). The CDR3 sequence is 11 residues long.

J is TRBJ1-5 and V is TRBV5-8; no firm D call. V was trimmed by 2 bases and J by 3 bases, leaving 6 bases between them. CDR1 is SGHTS, CDR2 YDEGEE, per germline. The CDR3 extends over 13 amino acids. Written as DNA, the CDR3 is TGTGCCAGCAGCTTCCGGGACAATCAGCCCCAGCATTTT. Its translation: CASSFRDNQPQHF.

This CDR3 is CASSLGLQGAATNEKLFF. The DNA of the CDR3 is TGTGCCAGCAGCTTGGGTTTGCAGGGGGCCGCCACTAATGAAAAACTGTTTTTT. The chain recombines TRBV5-4 with TRBJ1-4; 8 bases are a match to TRBD1. The J segment lost 2 bases and the V segment lost 0 bases, leaving 9 bases of the junction unmatched. Germline-derived CDR1 and CDR2 are SGHNT and YYREEE (reference sequence). CDR3 length equals 18 residues.

This rearrangement joins TRBV19 to TRBJ2-2; 12 nucleotides align to TRBD2. Germline-derived CDR1 and CDR2 are LNHDA and SQIVND (reference sequence). Germline trimming cut 8 bases from V and 3 bases from J; bases unmatched to any gene: 7. The CDR3 consists of 16 residues. CDR3 loop: CASSASGGADTGELFF. DNA of the CDR3: TGTGCCAGTTCGGCTAGCGGGGGGGCGGACACCGGGGAGCTGTTTTTT.

This clone was seen only a few times. This rearrangement joins TRBV14 to TRBJ2-7; tentatively, D is TRBD2 (5 bases). The CDR3 has 15 amino acids. The germline V gene encodes CDR1 SGHDN and CDR2 FVKESK. Trimming shortened V by 3 bases and J by 2 bases, and 14 bases separated the two germline ends. The CDR3 is CASSQIGRETYEQYF. CDR3 coding DNA: TGTGCCAGCAGCCAGATCGGACGGGAAACCTACGAGCAGTACTTC.

The chain links TRBV7-2 to TRBJ1-5, with TRBD1 matching over 8 bases. V dropped 6 bases and J dropped 0; count of bases not matched to a gene: 10. Germline V gene lookup returns CDR1 SGHTA and CDR2 FQGNSA. This CDR3 is built from 17 residues. For the CDR3, the DNA is TGTGCCAGCAGTTGGACAGGGAATATCTTTAGCAATCAGCCCCAGCATTTT. Amino acid sequence: CASSWTGNIFSNQPQHF.